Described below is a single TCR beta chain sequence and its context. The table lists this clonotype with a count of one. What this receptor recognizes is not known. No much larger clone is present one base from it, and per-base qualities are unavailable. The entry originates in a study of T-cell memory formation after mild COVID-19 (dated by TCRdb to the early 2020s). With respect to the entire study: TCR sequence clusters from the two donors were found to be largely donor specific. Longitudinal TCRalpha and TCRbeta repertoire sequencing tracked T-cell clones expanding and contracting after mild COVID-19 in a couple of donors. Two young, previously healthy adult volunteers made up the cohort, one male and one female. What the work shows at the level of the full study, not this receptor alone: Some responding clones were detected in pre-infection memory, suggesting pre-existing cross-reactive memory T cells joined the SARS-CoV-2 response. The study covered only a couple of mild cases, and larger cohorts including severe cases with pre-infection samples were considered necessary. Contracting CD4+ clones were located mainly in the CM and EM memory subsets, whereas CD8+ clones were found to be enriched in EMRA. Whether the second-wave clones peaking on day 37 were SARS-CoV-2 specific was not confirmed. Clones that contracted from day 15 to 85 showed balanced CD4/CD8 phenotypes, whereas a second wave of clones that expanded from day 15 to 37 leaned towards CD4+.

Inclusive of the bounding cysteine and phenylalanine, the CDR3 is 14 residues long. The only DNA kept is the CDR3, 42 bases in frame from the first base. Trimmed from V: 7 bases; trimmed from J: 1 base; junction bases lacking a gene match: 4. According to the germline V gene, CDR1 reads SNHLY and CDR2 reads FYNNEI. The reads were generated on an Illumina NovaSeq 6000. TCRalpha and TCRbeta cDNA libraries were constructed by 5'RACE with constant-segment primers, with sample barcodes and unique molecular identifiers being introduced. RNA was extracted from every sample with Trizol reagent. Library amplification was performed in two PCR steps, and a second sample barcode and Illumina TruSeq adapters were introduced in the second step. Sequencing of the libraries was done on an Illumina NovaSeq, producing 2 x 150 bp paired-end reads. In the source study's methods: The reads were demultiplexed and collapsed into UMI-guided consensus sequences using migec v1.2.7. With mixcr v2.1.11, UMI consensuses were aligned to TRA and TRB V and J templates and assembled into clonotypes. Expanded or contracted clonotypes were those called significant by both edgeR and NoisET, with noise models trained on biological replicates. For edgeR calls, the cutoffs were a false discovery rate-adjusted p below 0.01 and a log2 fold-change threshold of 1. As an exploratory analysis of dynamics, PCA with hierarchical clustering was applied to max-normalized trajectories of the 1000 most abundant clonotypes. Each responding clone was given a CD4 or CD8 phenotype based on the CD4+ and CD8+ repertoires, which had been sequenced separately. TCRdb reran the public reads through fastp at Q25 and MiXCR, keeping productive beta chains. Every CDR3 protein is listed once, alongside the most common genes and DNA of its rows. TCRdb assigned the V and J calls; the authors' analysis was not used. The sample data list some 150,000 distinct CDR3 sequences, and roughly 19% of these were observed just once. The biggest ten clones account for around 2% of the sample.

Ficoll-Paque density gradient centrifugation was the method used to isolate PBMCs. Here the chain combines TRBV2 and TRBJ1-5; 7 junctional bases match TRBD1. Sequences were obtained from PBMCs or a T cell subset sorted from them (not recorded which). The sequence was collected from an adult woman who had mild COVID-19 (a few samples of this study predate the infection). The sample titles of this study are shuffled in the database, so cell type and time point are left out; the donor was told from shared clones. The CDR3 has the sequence CASNAGGSNQPQHF. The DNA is TGTGCCAGCAACGCAGGGGGAAGCAATCAGCCCCAGCATTTT.